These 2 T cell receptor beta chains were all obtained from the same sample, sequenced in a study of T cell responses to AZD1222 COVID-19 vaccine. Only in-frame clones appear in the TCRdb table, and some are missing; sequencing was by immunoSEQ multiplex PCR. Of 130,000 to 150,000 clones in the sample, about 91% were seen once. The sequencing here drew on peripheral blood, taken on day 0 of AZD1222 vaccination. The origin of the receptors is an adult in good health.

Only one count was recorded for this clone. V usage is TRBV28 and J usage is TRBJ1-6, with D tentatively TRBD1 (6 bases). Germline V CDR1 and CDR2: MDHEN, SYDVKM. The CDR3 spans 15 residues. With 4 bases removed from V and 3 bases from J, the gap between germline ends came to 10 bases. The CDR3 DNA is TGTGCCAGCAGTTCAGTGGACAGCTATAATTCACCCCTCCACTTT. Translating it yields CASSSVDSYNSPLHF.

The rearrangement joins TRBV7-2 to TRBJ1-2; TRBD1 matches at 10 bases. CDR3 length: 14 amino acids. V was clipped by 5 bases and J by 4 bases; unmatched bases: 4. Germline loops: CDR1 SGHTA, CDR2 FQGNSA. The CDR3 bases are TGTGCCAGCAGCCAAGGGACAGGGGCCTATGGCTACACCTTC. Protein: CASSQGTGAYGYTF.